These 30 T cell receptor beta chains share one sample of origin, sequenced in a study of T cell responses to AZD1222 COVID-19 vaccine. Using immunoSEQ multiplex PCR, the repertoire was profiled, and TCRdb retains in-frame clones only, with some absent. The table includes 150,000 to 200,000 clones, approximately 95% detected once. Sample: peripheral blood, taken 28 days after the second dose of the MenACWY control vaccine. These receptors all come from an adult who received the MenACWY meningococcal vaccine as a control.

This clone appeared a single time. The chain links TRBV6-7 to TRBJ2-5; D uncertain. TRBV6-7 is placed among ORFs of uncertain function. V was clipped by 6 bases and J by 2 bases, with 13 bases between them. The CDR3 has 14 residues. CDR3 sequence: CASRGLAVQETQYF. DNA for the CDR3: TGTGCCAGCAGGGGTCTGGCGGTTCAAGAGACCCAGTACTTC.

This clone was detected once. This chain links TRBV6-1 with TRBJ1-2; no clear D. This CDR3 has 16 amino acids. Trimming cost V 2 bases and J 6 bases, with 19 bases left between them. Germline CDR1 and CDR2: MNHNS and SASEGT. The CDR3 loop is CASSERGQRLWDGYTF. In DNA, the CDR3 is TGTGCCAGCAGTGAACGCGGGCAACGCCTTTGGGATGGCTACACCTTC.

This chain joins TRBV7-8 and TRBJ1-1, with 7 bases matching TRBD1. Germline CDR1 is SGHVS and CDR2 is FQNEAQ. The CDR3 totals 15 residues. The junction had 10 bases not matched to a gene; V was cut back by 2 bases and J by 7 bases. The CDR3 spells CASSLKSGTAGEAFF. In DNA, the CDR3 is TGTGCCAGCAGCTTAAAGTCCGGGACAGCTGGTGAAGCTTTCTTT.

This chain connects TRBV5-6 to TRBJ1-1; the match to TRBD1 covers 11 bases. V trimming: 4 bases; J trimming: 3 bases; junction bases outside the gene matches: 8. The CDR3 loop spans 16 amino acids. CDR1 and CDR2 (germline): SGHDT, YYEEEE. The DNA of the CDR3 is TGTGCCAGCAGCGTACGTTTGGGACAGGGGGACACTGAAGCTTTCTTT. Residues: CASSVRLGQGDTEAFF.

The J gene is TRBJ1-6, the V gene TRBV19, with D uncertain. The length of the CDR3 is 13 residues. Trimming left V 5 bases short and J 5 bases short, with 7 bases between. CDR1 is LNHDA, CDR2 SQIVND, per germline (reference sequence). CDR3 region: CASSSRDNSPLHF. The CDR3 DNA follows: TGTGCCAGTAGTTCCCGGGATAATTCACCCCTCCACTTT.

V usage is TRBV3-1 (or the pseudogene TRBV3-2) and J usage is TRBJ1-2, with 8 bases aligning to TRBD1. V gave up 3 bases and J gave up 4 bases; unmatched junction bases: 4. This CDR3 spans 14 amino acids. In germline, CDR1 is LGHDT, CDR2 YNNKEL (reference sequence). The CDR3 nucleotides read TGTGCCAGCAGCCAGACAGACAGGGGCTATGGCTACACCTTC. It specifies CASSQTDRGYGYTF.

The chain carries TRBV2 and TRBJ1-6; D might be TRBD1 (6 bases). Germline CDR1 SNHLY, CDR2 FYNNEI. This CDR3 region has 14 residues. The V end was cut by 5 bases, the J end by 9 bases, with 14 bases between. CDR3 coding DNA: TGTGCCAGCAGTCCCGAGGGGGGAGTTTCACCCCTCCACTTT. This codes for CASSPEGGVSPLHF.

The chain is built from TRBV11-2 and TRBJ1-4; D ambiguous. Deletions cut 0 bases from V and 7 bases from J, with 9 bases between. The CDR3 is 14 amino acids. Germline V lookup: CDR1 SGHAT, CDR2 FQNNGV. The CDR3 region is CASSLERQSEKLFF. As DNA, the CDR3 is TGTGCCAGCAGCTTAGAGCGGCAGAGTGAAAAACTGTTTTTT.

CDR3 nucleotides: TGTGCCGCCGAGGGCTTTGACACTGAAGCTTTCTTT. This gives the protein CAAEGFDTEAFF. The rearrangement uses TRBV18 and TRBJ1-1; D not resolved. The CDR3 contains 12 residues. V was shortened by 11 bases and J by 3 bases, with 13 bases between the two germline ends. Germline V gene lookup returns CDR1 KGHSH and CDR2 LQKENI. The whole variable domain, remainder taken from reference TRBV18 and TRBJ1-1, is NAGVMQNPRHLVRRRGQEARLRCSPMKGHSHVYWYRQLPEEGLKFMVYLQKENIIDESGMPKERFSAEFPKEGPSILRIQQVVRGDSAAYFCAAEGFDTEAFFGQGTRLTVV.

J is TRBJ2-5 and V is TRBV4-2; a weak D match, TRBD2 (6 bases). CDR1 is LGHNA, CDR2 YNFKEQ, per germline. Trimming removed 1 base at V and 4 bases at J, with 16 bases between. There are 16 residues in the CDR3. For the CDR3, the DNA is TGTGCCAGCAGCCAAGGAGCCGGGGGTATGCTAGAGACCCAGTACTTC. Translating it yields CASSQGAGGMLETQYF.

The CDR3 DNA follows: TGTGCCAGCTCACCAGATCTGGGTGGGAGCCCTGAAGCTTTCTTT. Translating gives CASSPDLGGSPEAFF. The chain joins TRBV18 to TRBJ1-1; D unclear. V lost 2 bases and J 6 bases, leaving 16 bases between the germline ends. The germline V gene encodes CDR1 KGHSH and CDR2 LQKENI. The CDR3 is made up of 15 amino acids.

The rearrangement joins TRBV7-2 to TRBJ1-2, with 7 nucleotides matching TRBD1. After removal of 6 bases from V and 5 bases from J, the junction contained 3 bases not matched to a gene. CDR1 and CDR2 from the germline V gene are SGHTA and FQGNSA. CDR3 size: 12 residues. The CDR3, as DNA: TGTGCCAGCAGTTCAGGGGGTTATGGCTACACCTTC. Its translation: CASSSGGYGYTF.

V is TRBV20-1 and J is TRBJ2-7; D is unclear. This CDR3 has 11 amino acids. Trimming took off 6 bases at V and 2 bases at J, with 8 bases between the two ends. In germline, CDR1 is DFQATT, CDR2 SNEGSKA (reference sequence). The CDR3 DNA reads TGCAGTGCCAAAAATCCCTACGAGCAGTACTTC. As protein: CSAKNPYEQYF.

This clone was recorded only once. This sequence joins TRBV4-3 and TRBJ1-3; weak D call: TRBD1 (5 bases). The CDR3 extends over 15 amino acids. Germline V gene data show CDR1 as LGHNA and CDR2 as YSLEER. V lost 0 bases and J lost 4, with 10 bases in between. CDR3 region: CASSQDRVNGNTIYF. Here the CDR3 DNA reads TGCGCCAGCAGCCAAGACAGGGTGAACGGAAACACCATATATTTT.

This sequence joins TRBV2 and TRBJ1-2; maybe TRBD1 (5 bases). Germline V lookup: CDR1 SNHLY, CDR2 FYNNEI. The ends were cut back, 2 bases at V and 8 bases at J, with 21 bases in the middle. This CDR3 comprises 16 residues. The chain's CDR3 is CASSELALGTSSGYTF. CDR3 nucleotides: TGTGCCAGCAGTGAACTAGCCTTGGGGACCTCTTCCGGCTACACCTTC.

The chain recombines TRBV14 with TRBJ2-3; unclear D gene. Trimming pared 4 bases from V and 2 bases from J, leaving 7 bases between. In germline, CDR1 is SGHDN, CDR2 FVKESK. The CDR3 contains 13 residues. CDR3 nucleotide sequence: TGTGCCAGCAGCCGGTTTTTCACAGATACGCAGTATTTT. As protein: CASSRFFTDTQYF.

The chain has TRBV29-1 and TRBJ1-1; a weak D match, TRBD1 (5 bases). The CDR3 is made up of 13 amino acids. Germline V lookup: CDR1 SQVTM, CDR2 ANQGSEA. Trimming shortened V by 4 bases and J by 0 bases, and 9 bases separated the two germline ends. The CDR3 DNA is TGCAGCGTTGTATGGGGCGTGAACACTGAAGCTTTCTTT. It specifies CSVVWGVNTEAFF.

The CDR3 sequence is CASSPRQGRGEQYF. The DNA for the CDR3 is TGTGCCAGCAGCCCACGCCAGGGACGGGGCGAGCAGTACTTC. The V gene is TRBV3-1 (or the pseudogene TRBV3-2), the J gene TRBJ2-7; D is tentatively TRBD1 or TRBD2 (5 bases each). Per the germline V gene, CDR1 is LGHDT and CDR2 is YNNKEL (reference sequence). The CDR3 loop spans 14 amino acids. The germline V and J ends were trimmed by 4 bases and 6 bases, with 16 bases remaining between them.

The chain uses TRBV30 and TRBJ1-5; D ambiguous. Per the germline V gene, CDR1 is GTSNPN and CDR2 is SVGIG (reference sequence). V was pared by 1 base and J by 4 bases, with 11 bases between. This CDR3 spans 14 amino acids. The CDR3 loop is CAWSDGRDNQPQHF. CDR3 DNA sequence: TGTGCCTGGAGTGATGGCAGAGATAATCAGCCCCAGCATTTT.

The rearrangement joins TRBV19 to TRBJ1-2; 8 positions match TRBD1. Germline V gene data show CDR1 as LNHDA and CDR2 as SQIVND (reference sequence). Losses at the gene ends were 7 bases for V and 4 bases for J; bases not matched to a gene: 5. The CDR3 consists of 13 residues. Here the CDR3 reads CASMRTGTYGYTF. The CDR3 region has the DNA TGTGCCAGTATGAGGACAGGGACCTATGGCTACACCTTC.

The rearrangement links TRBV6-4 to TRBJ1-4, with D unclear. CDR3 length equals 16 residues. V lost 5 bases to trimming and J lost 0 bases, with 13 bases between them. The germline V gene encodes CDR1 MRHNA and CDR2 SNTAGT. The CDR3 nucleotides read TGTGCCAGCAGTCCCTCGGCGTACGCAACTAATGAAAAACTGTTTTTT. Its translation: CASSPSAYATNEKLFF.

The chain uses TRBV19 and TRBJ2-2; TRBD2 matches 11 bases. Per the germline V gene, CDR1 is LNHDA and CDR2 is SQIVND (reference sequence). V lost 5 bases to trimming and J lost 0 bases; unmatched junction nucleotides: 2. There are 16 residues in the CDR3. Here the CDR3 DNA reads TGTGCCAGTAGTTCTAGCGGGGGGTCGAACACCGGGGAGCTGTTTTTT. Translation: CASSSSGGSNTGELFF.

The chain combines TRBV11-2 with TRBJ1-2, with D perhaps matching TRBD1 (6 bases). CDR3 size: 14 residues. Germline lookup yields CDR1 SGHAT and CDR2 FQNNGV. V was shortened by 0 bases and J by 5 bases, with 10 bases between the two germline ends. Written as DNA, the CDR3 is TGTGCCAGCAGCTTAGATCCACAGGGTTATGGCTACACCTTC. Encoded protein: CASSLDPQGYGYTF.

V and J are TRBV30 and TRBJ2-6; tentative D call: TRBD2 (6 bases). Trimming took 3 bases from V and 0 from J, leaving 9 bases between them. The CDR3 runs 15 residues. Per the germline V gene, CDR1 is GTSNPN and CDR2 is SVGIG (reference sequence). The CDR3 reads CAWRGGTSGANVLTF. The CDR3 bases are TGTGCCTGGAGAGGCGGGACCTCTGGGGCCAACGTCCTGACTTTC.

This chain links TRBV19 with TRBJ2-5; a possible D gene is TRBD1 (6 bases). Between the trimmed V and J ends, which lost 5 bases and 4 bases, there was a span of 11 bases. CDR3 size: 13 residues. Germline values: CDR1 LNHDA, CDR2 SQIVND (reference sequence). For the CDR3, the DNA is TGTGCCAGTAGTGCCAGGGGTGGAGAGACCCAGTACTTC. It specifies CASSARGGETQYF. Supplemented by reference TRBV19 and TRBJ2-5, the full variable domain reads DGGITQSPKYLFRKEGQNVTLSCEQNLNHDAMYWYRQDPGQGLRLIYYSQIVNDFQKGDIAEGYSVSREKKESFPLTVTSAQKNPTAFYLCASSARGGETQYFGPGTRLLVL.

The chain couples TRBV4-1 to TRBJ1-2; D not certain. The V and J ends lost 7 bases and 0 bases respectively, with 18 bases between them. This CDR3 has 16 amino acids. Germline CDR1 reads MGHRA; CDR2 reads YSYEKL. This CDR3 is CASTTDSIAPNYGYTF. In nucleotides, the CDR3 is TGCGCCAGCACCACGGATTCCATAGCTCCTAACTATGGCTACACCTTC.

The chain combines TRBV7-2 with TRBJ1-5; perhaps TRBD1 as D (5 bases). Trimming pared 6 bases from V and 5 bases from J, leaving 14 bases between. Germline-derived CDR1 and CDR2 are SGHTA and FQGNSA. The CDR3 loop spans 14 amino acids. CDR3 residues: CASRPTGGDQPQHF. Here the CDR3 DNA reads TGTGCCAGCAGGCCGACGGGGGGAGATCAGCCCCAGCATTTT.

The chain links TRBV27 to TRBJ1-1; D not certain. This CDR3 has 15 residues. The V gene lost 2 bases and the J gene lost 0 bases, with 10 bases spanning the gap. Germline loops: CDR1 MNHEY, CDR2 SMNVEV (reference sequence). The DNA of the CDR3 is TGTGCCAGCAGTTTAGGCAGCCTCATGAACACTGAAGCTTTCTTT. Amino acid sequence: CASSLGSLMNTEAFF.

CDR3 region: CASSLDREREQFF. CDR3 sequence (DNA): TGTGCCAGCAGCTTAGACAGGGAGCGGGAGCAGTTCTTC. The chain couples TRBV7-8 to TRBJ2-1; D perhaps matches TRBD1 (6 bases). The germline CDR1 and CDR2 sequences are SGHVS and FQNEAQ. The CDR3 length is 13 residues. V gave up 1 base and J gave up 10 bases, with 11 bases separating them.

This chain joins TRBV7-2 and TRBJ2-1; 12 positions match TRBD2. J was trimmed by 8 bases and V by 1 base; bases with no gene match: 0. This CDR3 contains 14 residues. Germline assignment: CDR1 SGHTA and CDR2 FQGNSA. DNA for the CDR3: TGTGCCAGCAGCTTAGGACTAGCGGGGGATGAGCAGTTCTTC. It translates to CASSLGLAGDEQFF.